This T cell receptor (beta chain) came from a study of CD8 T cells in ankylosing spondylitis. The CDR3 has 17 amino acids. CDR1 and CDR2 (germline): SGHKS, YYEKEE (reference sequence). Trimming shortened V by 2 bases and J by 4 bases, and 19 bases separated the two germline ends. Turning to this clonotype: The antigen remains unidentified.

Study findings and constraints: What seemed typical of ankylosing spondylitis blood was a TCR beta motif built from roughly eight highly homologous variants. A subset of motif variants has previously been described in the synovial fluid and blood of reactive arthritis. The clones that were linked to disease were reported to be significantly enriched in matched synovial fluid samples from ankylosing spondylitis patients.

MiXCR, run by TCRdb on the 5' RACE reads, gives a single entry per CDR3 protein. The sample has hundreds of thousands of distinct CDR3 sequences, approximately 30% seen once. The TCR was taken from a male donor with ankylosing spondylitis or in good health (not recorded which). The chain is built from TRBV5-5 and TRBJ2-1, with a tentative D call TRBD2 (5 bases). Specimen: blood, either unsorted or a sorted T cell fraction (not recorded which). CDR3 region: CASSFVSAQPGYNEQFF. In DNA form, the CDR3 reads TGTGCCAGCAGCTTTGTATCGGCCCAGCCGGGATACAATGAGCAGTTCTTC.